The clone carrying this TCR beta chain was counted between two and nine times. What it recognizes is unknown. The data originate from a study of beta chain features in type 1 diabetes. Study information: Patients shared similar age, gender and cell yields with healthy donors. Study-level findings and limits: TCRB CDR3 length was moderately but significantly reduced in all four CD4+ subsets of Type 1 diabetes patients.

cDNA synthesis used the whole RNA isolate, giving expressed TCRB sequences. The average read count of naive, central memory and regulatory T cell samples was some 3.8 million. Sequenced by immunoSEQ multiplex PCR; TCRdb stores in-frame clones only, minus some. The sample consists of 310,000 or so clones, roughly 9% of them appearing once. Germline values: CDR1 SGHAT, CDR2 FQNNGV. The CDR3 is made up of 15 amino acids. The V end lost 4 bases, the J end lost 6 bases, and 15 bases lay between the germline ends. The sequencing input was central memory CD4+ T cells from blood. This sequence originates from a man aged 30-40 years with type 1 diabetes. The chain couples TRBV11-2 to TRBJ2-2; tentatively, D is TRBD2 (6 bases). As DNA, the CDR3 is TGTGCCAGCAGCTACCCGACGGGAGACCCCGGGGAGCTGTTTTTT. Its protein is CASSYPTGDPGELFF.